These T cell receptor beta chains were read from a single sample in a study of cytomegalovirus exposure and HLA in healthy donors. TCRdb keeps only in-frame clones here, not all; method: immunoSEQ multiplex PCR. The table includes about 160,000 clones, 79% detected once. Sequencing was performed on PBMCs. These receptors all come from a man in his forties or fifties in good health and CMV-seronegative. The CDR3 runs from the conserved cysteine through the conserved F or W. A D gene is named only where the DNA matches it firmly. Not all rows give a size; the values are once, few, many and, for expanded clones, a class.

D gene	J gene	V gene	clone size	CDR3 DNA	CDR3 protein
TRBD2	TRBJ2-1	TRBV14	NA	TGTGCCAGCAGCCCACGGCGGGGCGGGAGGAGTAATGAGCAGTTCTTC	CASSPRRGGRSNEQFF
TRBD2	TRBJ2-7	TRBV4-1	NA	TGCGCCAGCAGCCAAGAACTAGCGGGAGCCAACTACGAGCAGTACTTC	CASSQELAGANYEQYF
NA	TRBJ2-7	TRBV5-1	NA	TGCGCCAGCAGCCAGGAGGGCCGGATGTACGAGCAGTACTTC	CASSQEGRMYEQYF
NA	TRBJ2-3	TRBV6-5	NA	TGTGCCAGCAGTCCCACCGGGACACCGACAGATACGCAGTATTTT	CASSPTGTPTDTQYF
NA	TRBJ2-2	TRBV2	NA	TGTGCCAGCAGTGAAGCGGCAGGGGGGACCGCGAACACCGGGGAGCTGTTTTTT	CASSEAAGGTANTGELFF
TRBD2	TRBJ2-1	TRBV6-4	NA	TGTGCCAGCAGCAGAACCGGGACTAGCGGGGTTTTGGGGCCCTACAATGGGCAGTTCTTC	CASSRTGTSGVLGPYNGQFF
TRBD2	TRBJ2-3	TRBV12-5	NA	TGTGCTAGTGGTTTGGGTCTAGCGGAAACAGATACGCAGTATTTT	CASGLGLAETDTQYF
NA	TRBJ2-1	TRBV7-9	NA	TGTGCCAGCAGCCTCTCGGAGGGCTCCTACAATGAGCAGTTCTTC	CASSLSEGSYNEQFF
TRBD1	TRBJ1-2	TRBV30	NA	TGTGCCTGGAGTGTACCCCGGACAGGGGGCAACTATGGCTACACCTTC	CAWSVPRTGGNYGYTF
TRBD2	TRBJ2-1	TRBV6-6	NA	TGTGCCAGCATCCCTAGCGGGAGGAATGAGCAGTTCTTC	CASIPSGRNEQFF
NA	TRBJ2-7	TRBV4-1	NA	TGCGCCAGCAGCCAATATCAGGGCTCCTACGAGCAGTACTTC	CASSQYQGSYEQYF
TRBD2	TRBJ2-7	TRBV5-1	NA	TGCGCCAGCAGCTTGGGTACGGGAGGGTACGAGCAGTACTTC	CASSLGTGGYEQYF
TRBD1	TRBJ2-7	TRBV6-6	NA	TGTGCCAGCCTTAACCGGGACAGGGAGGGCGAGCAGTACTTC	CASLNRDREGEQYF
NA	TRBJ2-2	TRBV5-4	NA	TGTGCCAGCAGCCCTGGCCAGGGGCTACGGTCGGCCGGGGAGCTGTTTTTT	CASSPGQGLRSAGELFF
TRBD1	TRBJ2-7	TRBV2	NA	TGTGCCAGCAGGGCTGGGACAGTGAGCTCCTACGAGCAGTACTTC	CASRAGTVSSYEQYF
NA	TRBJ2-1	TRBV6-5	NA	TGTGCCAGCAGTTACTCTTGGACTCCCAATGAGCAGTTCTTC	CASSYSWTPNEQFF
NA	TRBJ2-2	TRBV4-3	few	TGCGCCAGCAGCCAAGACGGACAGATCACCGGGGAGCTGTTTTTT	CASSQDGQITGELFF
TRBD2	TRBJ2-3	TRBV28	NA	TGTGCCAGCAGTGCACTAGCGGACACAGATACGCAGTATTTT	CASSALADTDTQYF
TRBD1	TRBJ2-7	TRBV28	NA	TGTGCCAGCAGCTTCCGGGACAGGGAGTGCGAGCAGTACTTC	CASSFRDRECEQYF
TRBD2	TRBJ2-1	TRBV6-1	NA	TGTGCCAGCAGTGCGAGCGGGAGGGGCCCATGGGAGCAGTTCTTC	CASSASGRGPWEQFF
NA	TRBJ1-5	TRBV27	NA	TGTGCCAGCAGCCAAGGGGTGGCCAATCAGCCCCAGCATTTT	CASSQGVANQPQHF
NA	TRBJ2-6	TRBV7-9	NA	TGTGCCAGCAGCTTAGCTCCTTTCTCTGGGGCCAACGGCCTGACTTTC	CASSLAPFSGANGLTF
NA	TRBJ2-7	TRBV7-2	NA	TGTGCCAGCGGGAGGGACACCTACGAGCAGTACTTC	CASGRDTYEQYF
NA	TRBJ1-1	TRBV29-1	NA	TGCAGCGTTGTAAAGAGGGAAGAAGCTTTCTTT	CSVVKREEAFF
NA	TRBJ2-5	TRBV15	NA	TGTGCCACCAGCCTCGAGGAGTGGCAAGAGACCCAGTACTTC	CATSLEEWQETQYF
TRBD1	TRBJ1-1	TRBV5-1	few	TGCGCCAGCACCCTACTCCCAGGGGGCGCTGGGAACACTGAAGCTTTCTTT	CASTLLPGGAGNTEAFF
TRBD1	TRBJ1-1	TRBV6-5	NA	TGTGCCAGCAGTTACGGGGACAGGGTAAAGACTGAAGCTTTCTTT	CASSYGDRVKTEAFF
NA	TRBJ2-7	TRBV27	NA	TGTGCCAGCAGTTTAAACGGGAGGGGGCGCGAGCAGTACTTC	CASSLNGRGREQYF
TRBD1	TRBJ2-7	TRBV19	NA	TGTGCCAGTAGTACCCGGGACAGGGGCGAGCAGTACTTC	CASSTRDRGEQYF
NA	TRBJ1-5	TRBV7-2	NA	TGTGCCAGCAGCTCTGACGGGAGGGGTTACCAGCCCCAGCATTTT	CASSSDGRGYQPQHF
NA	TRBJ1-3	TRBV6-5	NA	TGTGCCAGCAGTGCCGCCGGGAGCTCTGGAAACACCATATATTTT	CASSAAGSSGNTIYF
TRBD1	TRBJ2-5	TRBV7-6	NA	TGTGCCAGCAGCTTATCTTTGGGACAGGGTCTAGAGACCCAGTACTTC	CASSLSLGQGLETQYF
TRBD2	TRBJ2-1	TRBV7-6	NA	TGTGCCAGCAGCTTAGCCCCCGGGGGGGCGGTCTACAATGAGCAGTTCTTC	CASSLAPGGAVYNEQFF
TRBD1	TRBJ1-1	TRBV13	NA	TGTGCCAGCAGCTTAGGGACAGGGAGAGCTGAAGCTTTCTTT	CASSLGTGRAEAFF
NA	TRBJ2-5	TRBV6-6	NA	TGTGCCAGCAGTTACGTTCCCGGGGGAGAGACCCAGTACTTC	CASSYVPGGETQYF
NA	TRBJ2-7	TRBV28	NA	TGTGCCAGCACAGCCGGGTCTCAATACGAGCAGTACTTC	CASTAGSQYEQYF
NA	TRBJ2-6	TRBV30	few	TGTGCCTGGAGCGCCTACCTTCGCTCTGGGGCCAACGGCCTGACTTTC	CAWSAYLRSGANGLTF
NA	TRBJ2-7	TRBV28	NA	TGTGCCAGCAGTTTACGAAGGGGGTCGGGGCCCAGGGACGAGCAGTACTTC	CASSLRRGSGPRDEQYF
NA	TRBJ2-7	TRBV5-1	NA	TGCGCCAGCAGCTTGGTGTCCGGGAGCCCCCTCGAGCAGTACTTC	CASSLVSGSPLEQYF
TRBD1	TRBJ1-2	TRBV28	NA	TGTGCCAGCAGTCCGGGGGGGACAGAGGTTAATGGCTACACCTTC	CASSPGGTEVNGYTF
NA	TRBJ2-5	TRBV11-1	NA	TGTGCCAGCAGCCCCCGCAGCCAAGAGACCCAGTACTTC	CASSPRSQETQYF
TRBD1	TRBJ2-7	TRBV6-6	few	TGTGCCAGCAGTTACAGCCGGGACAGGGGGCGAGAGCAGTACTTC	CASSYSRDRGREQYF
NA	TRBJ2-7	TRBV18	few	TGTGCCAGCTCACCCAGGGCCGGGGAGCAGTACTTC	CASSPRAGEQYF
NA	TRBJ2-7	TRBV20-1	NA	TGCAGTGCCCTCCAACTAGCCGAGCAGTACTTC	CSALQLAEQYF
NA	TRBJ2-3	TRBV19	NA	TGTGCCAGTAGTATGGGGTCTGCGGGGTCTTGGACAGATACGCAGTATTTT	CASSMGSAGSWTDTQYF
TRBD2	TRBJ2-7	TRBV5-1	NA	TGCGCCAGCAGCCCCGGGGGGGCAGTCTCCTACGAGCAGTACTTC	CASSPGGAVSYEQYF
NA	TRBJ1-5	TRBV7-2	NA	TGTGCCAGCAGCCTCGTAATTGGCAATCAGCCCCAGCATTTT	CASSLVIGNQPQHF
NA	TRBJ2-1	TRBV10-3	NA	TGTGCCATCTTGGGAACTAGCAGAGATGAGCAGTTCTTC	CAILGTSRDEQFF
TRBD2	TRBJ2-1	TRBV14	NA	TGTGCCAGCAGCCAAGATTTTCGGGGCCTAGCGGGAAATGAGCAGTTCTTC	CASSQDFRGLAGNEQFF
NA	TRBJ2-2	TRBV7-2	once	TGTGCCAGCAGCTTAAGCCCGAACACCGGGGAGCTGTTTTTT	CASSLSPNTGELFF
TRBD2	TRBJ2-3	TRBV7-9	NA	TGTGCCAGCAGCATTACTAGCGGAAGCACAGATACGCAGTATTTT	CASSITSGSTDTQYF
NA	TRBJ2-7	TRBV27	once	TGTGCCAGCAGCACCTCGGGACTCTACGAGCAGTACTTC	CASSTSGLYEQYF
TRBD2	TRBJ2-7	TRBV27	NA	TGTGCCAGCAGAGTCACTAGCGGCTCCTACGAGCAGTACTTC	CASRVTSGSYEQYF
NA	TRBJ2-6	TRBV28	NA	TGTGCCAGCAGTACCTACAACGTCCTGACTTTC	CASSTYNVLTF
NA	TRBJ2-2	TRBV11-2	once	TGTGCCAGCAGGAAAACAGGAATCACCACCGGGGAGCTGTTTTTT	CASRKTGITTGELFF
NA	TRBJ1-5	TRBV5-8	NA	TGTGCCAGCAGCCTTGACAGAAGATATCAGCCCCAGCATTTT	CASSLDRRYQPQHF
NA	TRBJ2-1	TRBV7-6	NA	TGTGCCAGCAGCTTAGTCGGGGCCTACAATGAGCAGTTCTTC	CASSLVGAYNEQFF